This TCR beta chain was identified in a study of immune heterogeneity within non-small cell lung tumors. Bulk tumor genomic DNA was the template, and each sample received 600 to 700 ng. Biopsy collection occurred during surgery, with several far-apart biopsies per primary tumor. Before undergoing curative surgery, patients had newly diagnosed non-small cell lung cancer that was untreated. Germline V CDR1 and CDR2: GTSNPN, SVGIG (reference sequence). CDR3 length: 12 amino acids. Trimming pared 0 bases from V and 3 bases from J, leaving 5 bases between. TCR beta CDR3 was amplified by multiplex PCR using 32 V and 13 J primers. TCRdb re-analysed the multiplex PCR reads in MiXCR, keeping a single row per CDR3 protein. The table lists 20,000 to 25,000 distinct CDR3 sequences, 25% to 30% of them singletons. This clonotype has at least ten counts.

This rearrangement joins TRBV30 to TRBJ1-2; D is undetermined. The receptor was isolated from a man aged 35-49 years with non-small cell lung cancer. Sequencing was done on a sample of lung tumor tissue. CDR3 sequence: CAWSVNYYGYTF. Written as DNA, the CDR3 is TGTGCCTGGAGTGTGAACTACTATGGCTACACCTTC.